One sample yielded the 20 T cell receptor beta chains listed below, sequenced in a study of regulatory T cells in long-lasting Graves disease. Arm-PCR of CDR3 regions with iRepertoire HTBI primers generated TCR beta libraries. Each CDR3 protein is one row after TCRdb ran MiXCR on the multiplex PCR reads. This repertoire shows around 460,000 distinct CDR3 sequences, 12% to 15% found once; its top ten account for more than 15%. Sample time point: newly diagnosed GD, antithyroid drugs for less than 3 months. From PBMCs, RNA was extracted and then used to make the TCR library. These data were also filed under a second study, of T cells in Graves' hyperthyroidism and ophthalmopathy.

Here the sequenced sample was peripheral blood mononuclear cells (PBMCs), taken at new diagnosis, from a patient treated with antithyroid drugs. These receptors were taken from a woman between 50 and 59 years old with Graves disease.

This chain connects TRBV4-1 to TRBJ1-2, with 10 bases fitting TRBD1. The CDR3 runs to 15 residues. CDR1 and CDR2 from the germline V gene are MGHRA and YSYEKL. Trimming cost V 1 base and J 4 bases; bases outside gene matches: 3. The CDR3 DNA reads TGCGCCAGCAGCCAAGTGGGACAGGGGCGCTATGGCTACACCTTC. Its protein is CASSQVGQGRYGYTF.

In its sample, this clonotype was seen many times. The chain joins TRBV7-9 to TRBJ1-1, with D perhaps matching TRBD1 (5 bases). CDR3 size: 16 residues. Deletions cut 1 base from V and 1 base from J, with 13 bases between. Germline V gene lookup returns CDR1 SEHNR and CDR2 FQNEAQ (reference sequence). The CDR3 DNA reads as TGTGCCAGCAGCTTAGTATTGGCCGGGGGGAACACTGAAGCTTTCTTT. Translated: CASSLVLAGGNTEAFF. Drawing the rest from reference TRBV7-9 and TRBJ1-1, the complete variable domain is DTGVSQNPRHKITKRGQNVTFRCDPISEHNRLYWYRQTLGQGPEFLTYFQNEAQLEKSRLLSDRFSAERPKGSFSTLEIQRTEQGDSAMYLCASSLVLAGGNTEAFFGQGTRLTVV.

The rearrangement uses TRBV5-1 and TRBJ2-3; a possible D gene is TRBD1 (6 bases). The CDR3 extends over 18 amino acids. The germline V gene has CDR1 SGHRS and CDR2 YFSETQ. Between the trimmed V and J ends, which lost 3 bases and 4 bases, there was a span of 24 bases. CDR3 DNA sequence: TGCGCCAGCAGCTCCTCCCTTAGGACAGACCGGGCAGCAGATACGCAGTATTTT. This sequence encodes CASSSSLRTDRAADTQYF.

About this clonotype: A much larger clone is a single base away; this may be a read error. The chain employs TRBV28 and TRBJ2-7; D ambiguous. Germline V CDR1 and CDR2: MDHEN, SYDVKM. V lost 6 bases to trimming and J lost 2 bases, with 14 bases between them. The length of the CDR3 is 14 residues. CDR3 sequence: CASRPVGQTYEQYF. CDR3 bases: TGTGCCAGCAGGCCTGTCGGGCAGACCTACGAGCAGTACTTC.

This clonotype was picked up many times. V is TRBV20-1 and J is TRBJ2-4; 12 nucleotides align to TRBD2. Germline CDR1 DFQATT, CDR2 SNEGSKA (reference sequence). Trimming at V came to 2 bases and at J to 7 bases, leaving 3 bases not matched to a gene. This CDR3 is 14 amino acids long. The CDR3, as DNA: TGCAGTGCTAGACTAGCGGGAGGGCGCAACATTCAGTACTTC. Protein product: CSARLAGGRNIQYF.

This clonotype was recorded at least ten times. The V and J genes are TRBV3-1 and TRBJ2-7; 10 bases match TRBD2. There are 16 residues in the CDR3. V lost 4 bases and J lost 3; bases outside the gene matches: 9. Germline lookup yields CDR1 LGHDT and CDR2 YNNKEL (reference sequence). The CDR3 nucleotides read TGTGCCAGCAGCCGTCTGGAGGCTAGCGGGAGCTACGAGCAGTACTTC. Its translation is CASSRLEASGSYEQYF.

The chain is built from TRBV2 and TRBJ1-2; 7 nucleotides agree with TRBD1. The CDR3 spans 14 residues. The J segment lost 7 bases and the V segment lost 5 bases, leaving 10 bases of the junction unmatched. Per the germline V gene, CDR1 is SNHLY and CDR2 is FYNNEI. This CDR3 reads CASSYDDRELGYTF. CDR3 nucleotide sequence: TGTGCCAGCAGTTACGACGACAGGGAGCTTGGCTACACCTTC.

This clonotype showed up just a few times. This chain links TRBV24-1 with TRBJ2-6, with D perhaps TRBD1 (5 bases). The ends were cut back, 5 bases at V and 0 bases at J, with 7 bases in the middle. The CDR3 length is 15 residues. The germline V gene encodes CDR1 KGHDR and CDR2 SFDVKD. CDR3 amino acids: CATSGGNSGANVLTF. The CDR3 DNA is TGTGCCACCAGTGGGGGCAACTCTGGGGCCAACGTCCTGACTTTC.

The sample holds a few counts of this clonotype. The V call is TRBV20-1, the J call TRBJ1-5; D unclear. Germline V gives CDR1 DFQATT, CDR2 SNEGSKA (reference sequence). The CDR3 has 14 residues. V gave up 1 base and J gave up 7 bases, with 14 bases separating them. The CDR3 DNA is TGCAGTGCTAGAGCCCCGGACGTACCCCAGCCCCAGCATTTT. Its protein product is CSARAPDVPQPQHF.

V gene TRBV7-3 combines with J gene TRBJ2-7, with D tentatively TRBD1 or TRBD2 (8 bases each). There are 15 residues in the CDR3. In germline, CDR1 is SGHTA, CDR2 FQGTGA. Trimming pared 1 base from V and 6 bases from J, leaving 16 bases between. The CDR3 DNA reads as TGTGCCAGCAGCTTAAACGGGGGGGGACAGGCCGAGCAGTACTTC. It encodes CASSLNGGGQAEQYF.

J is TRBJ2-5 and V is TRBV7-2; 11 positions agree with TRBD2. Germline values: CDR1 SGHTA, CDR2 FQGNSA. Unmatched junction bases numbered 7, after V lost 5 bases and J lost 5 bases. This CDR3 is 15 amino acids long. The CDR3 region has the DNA TGTGCCAGCAGCGCTATAGCGGGAGGGTCGGAGACCCAGTACTTC. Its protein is CASSAIAGGSETQYF. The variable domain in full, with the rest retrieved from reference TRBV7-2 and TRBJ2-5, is GAGVSQSPSNKVTEKGKDVELRCDPISGHTALYWYRQSLGQGLEFLIYFQGNSAPDKSGLPSDRFSAERTGGSVSTLTIQRTQQEDSAVYLCASSAIAGGSETQYFGPGTRLLVL.

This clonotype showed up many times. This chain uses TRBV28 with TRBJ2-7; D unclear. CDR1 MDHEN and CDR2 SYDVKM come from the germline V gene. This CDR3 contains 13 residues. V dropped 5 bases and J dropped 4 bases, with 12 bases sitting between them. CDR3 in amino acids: CASSTSRWYEQYF. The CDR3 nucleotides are TGTGCCAGCAGTACCTCTAGGTGGTACGAGCAGTACTTC. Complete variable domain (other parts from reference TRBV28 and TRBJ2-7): DVKVTQSSRYLVKRTGEKVFLECVQDMDHENMFWYRQDPGLGLRLIYFSYDVKMKEKGDIPEGYSVSREKKERFSLILESASTNQTSMYLCASSTSRWYEQYFGPGTRLTVT.

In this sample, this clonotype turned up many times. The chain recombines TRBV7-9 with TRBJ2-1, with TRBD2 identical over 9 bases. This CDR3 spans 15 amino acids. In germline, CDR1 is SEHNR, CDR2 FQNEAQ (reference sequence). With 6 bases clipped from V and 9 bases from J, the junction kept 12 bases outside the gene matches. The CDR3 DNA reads TGTGCCAGCAGTCGAACCGGGACTAGCATCAGTGAGCAGTTCTTC. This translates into CASSRTGTSISEQFF.

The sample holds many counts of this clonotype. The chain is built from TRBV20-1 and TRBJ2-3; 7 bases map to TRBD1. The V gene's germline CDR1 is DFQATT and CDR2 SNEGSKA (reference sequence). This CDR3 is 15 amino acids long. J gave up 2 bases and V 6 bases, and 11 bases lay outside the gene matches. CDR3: CSAQTTGQYTDTQYF. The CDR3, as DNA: TGCAGTGCCCAAACCACGGGACAGTACACAGATACGCAGTATTTT.

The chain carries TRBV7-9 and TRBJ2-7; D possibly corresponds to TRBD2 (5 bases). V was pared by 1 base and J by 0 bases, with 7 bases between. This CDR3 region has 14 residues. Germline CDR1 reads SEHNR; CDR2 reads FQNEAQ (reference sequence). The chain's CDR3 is CASSLEGDSYEQYF. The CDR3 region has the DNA TGTGCCAGCAGCTTAGAGGGAGACTCCTACGAGCAGTACTTC.

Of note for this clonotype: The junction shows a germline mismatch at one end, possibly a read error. The CDR3 is CASSLGQGATNEELFF. The CDR3 DNA sequence: TGTGCCAGCAGCCTAGGACAGGGGGCAACTAATGAAGAACTGTTTTTT. The chain combines TRBV7-9 with TRBJ1-4; 11 nucleotides match TRBD1. The CDR3 totals 16 residues. Per germline, CDR1 SEHNR and CDR2 FQNEAQ (reference sequence).

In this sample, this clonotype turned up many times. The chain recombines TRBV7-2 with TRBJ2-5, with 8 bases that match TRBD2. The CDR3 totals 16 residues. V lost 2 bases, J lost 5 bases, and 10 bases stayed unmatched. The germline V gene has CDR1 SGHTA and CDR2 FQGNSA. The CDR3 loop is CASSLIGGGTGETQYF. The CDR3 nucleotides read TGTGCCAGCAGCTTAATTGGCGGGGGGACGGGTGAGACCCAGTACTTC.

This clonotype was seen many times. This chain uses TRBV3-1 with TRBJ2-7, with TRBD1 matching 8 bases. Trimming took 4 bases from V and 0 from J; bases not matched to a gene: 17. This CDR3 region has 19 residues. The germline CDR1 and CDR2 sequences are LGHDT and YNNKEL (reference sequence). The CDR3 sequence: CASSREPTGANHLSYEQYF. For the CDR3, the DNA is TGTGCCAGCAGCCGAGAGCCGACAGGGGCGAACCACCTCTCCTACGAGCAGTACTTC.

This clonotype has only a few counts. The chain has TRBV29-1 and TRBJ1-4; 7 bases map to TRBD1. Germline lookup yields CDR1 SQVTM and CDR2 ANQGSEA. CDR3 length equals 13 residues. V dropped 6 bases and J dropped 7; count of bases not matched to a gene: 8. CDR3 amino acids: CSVLGDSGEKLFF. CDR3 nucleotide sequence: TGCAGCGTCCTCGGGGACAGTGGTGAAAAACTGTTTTTT.

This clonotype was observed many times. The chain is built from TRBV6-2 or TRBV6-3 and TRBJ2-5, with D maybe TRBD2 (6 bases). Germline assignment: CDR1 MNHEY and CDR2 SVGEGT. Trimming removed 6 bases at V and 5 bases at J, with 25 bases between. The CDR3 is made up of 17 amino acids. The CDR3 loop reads CASSLQPGRSSGETQYF. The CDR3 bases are TGTGCCAGCAGCTTACAACCGGGGAGGTCATCTGGGGAGACCCAGTACTTC.